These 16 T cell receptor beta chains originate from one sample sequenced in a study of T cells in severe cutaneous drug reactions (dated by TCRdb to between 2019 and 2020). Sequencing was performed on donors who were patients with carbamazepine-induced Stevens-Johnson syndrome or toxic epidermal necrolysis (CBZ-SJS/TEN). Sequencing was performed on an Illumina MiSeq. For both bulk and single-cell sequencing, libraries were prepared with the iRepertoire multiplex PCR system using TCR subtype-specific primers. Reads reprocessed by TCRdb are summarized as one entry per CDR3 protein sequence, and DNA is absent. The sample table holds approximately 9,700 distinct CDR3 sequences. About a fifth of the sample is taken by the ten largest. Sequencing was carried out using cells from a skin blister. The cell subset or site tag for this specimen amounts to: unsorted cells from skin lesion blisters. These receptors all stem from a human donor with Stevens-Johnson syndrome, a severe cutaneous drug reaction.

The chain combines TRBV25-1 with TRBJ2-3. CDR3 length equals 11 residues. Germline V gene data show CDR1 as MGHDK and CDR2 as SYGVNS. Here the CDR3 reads CASTAGDTQYF.

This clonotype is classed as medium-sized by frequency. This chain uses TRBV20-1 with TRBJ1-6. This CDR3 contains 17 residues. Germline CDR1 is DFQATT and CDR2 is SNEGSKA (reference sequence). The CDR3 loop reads CSATGHQQVSDNSPLHF.

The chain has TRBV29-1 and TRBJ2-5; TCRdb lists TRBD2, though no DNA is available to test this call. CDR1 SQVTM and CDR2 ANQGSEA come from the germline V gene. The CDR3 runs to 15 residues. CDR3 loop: CSVEEGTRLSETQYF.

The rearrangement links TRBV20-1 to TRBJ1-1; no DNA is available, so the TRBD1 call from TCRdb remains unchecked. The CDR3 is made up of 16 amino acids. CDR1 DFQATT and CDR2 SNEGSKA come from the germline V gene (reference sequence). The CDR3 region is CSARDRGQGYGTEAFF.

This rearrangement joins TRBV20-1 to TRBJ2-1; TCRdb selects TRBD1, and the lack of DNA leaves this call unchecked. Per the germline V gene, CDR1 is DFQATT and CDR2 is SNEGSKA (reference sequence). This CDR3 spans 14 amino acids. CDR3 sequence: CSAEEQGSYNEQFF.

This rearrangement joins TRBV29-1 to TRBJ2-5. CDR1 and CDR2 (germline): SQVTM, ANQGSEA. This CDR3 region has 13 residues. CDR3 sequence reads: CSVEATGSETQYF.

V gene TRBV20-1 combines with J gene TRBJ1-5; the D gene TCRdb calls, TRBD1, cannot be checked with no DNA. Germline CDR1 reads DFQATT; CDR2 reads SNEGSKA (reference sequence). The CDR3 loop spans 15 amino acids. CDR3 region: CSARPRPWGNQPQHF.

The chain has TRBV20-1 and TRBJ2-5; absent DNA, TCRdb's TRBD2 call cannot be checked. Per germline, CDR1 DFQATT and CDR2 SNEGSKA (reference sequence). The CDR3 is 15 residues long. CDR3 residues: CSARGLAGERETQYF.

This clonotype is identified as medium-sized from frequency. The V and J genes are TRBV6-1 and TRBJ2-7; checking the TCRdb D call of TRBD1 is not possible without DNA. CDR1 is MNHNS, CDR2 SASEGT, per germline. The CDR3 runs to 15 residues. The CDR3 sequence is CASSDEGTGSYEQYF.

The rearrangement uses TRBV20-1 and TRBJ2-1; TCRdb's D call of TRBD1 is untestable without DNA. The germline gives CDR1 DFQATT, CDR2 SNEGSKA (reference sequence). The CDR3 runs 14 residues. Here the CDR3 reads CSAGRGSSYNEQFF.

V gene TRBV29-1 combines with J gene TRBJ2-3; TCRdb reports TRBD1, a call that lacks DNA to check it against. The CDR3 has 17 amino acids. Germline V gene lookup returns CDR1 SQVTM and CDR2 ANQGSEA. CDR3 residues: CSVARDRKSFSTDTQYF.

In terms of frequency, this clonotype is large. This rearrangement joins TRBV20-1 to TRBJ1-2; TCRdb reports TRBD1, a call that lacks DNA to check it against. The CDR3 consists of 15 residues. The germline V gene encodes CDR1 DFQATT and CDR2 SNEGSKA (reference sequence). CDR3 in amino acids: CSAAETGGANYGYTF.

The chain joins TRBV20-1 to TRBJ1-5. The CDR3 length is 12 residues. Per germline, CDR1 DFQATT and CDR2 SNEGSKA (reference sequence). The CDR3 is CSAKEANQPQHF.

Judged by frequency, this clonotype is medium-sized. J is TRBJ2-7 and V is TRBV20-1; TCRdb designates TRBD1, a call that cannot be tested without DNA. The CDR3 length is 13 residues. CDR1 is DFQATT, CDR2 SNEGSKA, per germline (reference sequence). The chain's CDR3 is CSARGTYDYEQYF.

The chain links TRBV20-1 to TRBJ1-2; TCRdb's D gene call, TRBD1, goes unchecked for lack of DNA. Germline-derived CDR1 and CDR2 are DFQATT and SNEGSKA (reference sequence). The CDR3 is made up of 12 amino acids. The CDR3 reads CSASTENYGYTF.

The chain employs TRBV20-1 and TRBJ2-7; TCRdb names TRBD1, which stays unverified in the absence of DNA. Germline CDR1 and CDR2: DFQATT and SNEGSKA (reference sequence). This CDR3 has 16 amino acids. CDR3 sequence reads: CSARGPESVGQGEQYF.